The 2 T cell receptor beta chains presented below share a single source sample, sequenced in a study of response to subunit inactivated influenza vaccine. TCRdb ran MiXCR on the RT-PCR reads and lists one entry per CDR3 protein. The sample holds about 700,000 distinct CDR3 sequences, approximately 15% seen once. The source material was PBMCs from blood, sampled 14 days before vaccination. These receptors all come from a man between 50 and 59 years old who received an inactivated influenza vaccine.

This CDR3 reads CAISESGVAYEQYF. CDR3 nucleotide sequence: TGTGCCATCAGTGAATCGGGCGTCGCCTACGAGCAGTACTTC. The chain joins TRBV10-3 to TRBJ2-7, with D unclear. The CDR3 sequence is 14 residues long. Per the germline V gene, CDR1 is ENHRY and CDR2 is SYGVKD. V lost 3 bases and J 2 bases, leaving 11 bases between the germline ends.

The sample holds a few counts of this clonotype. The rearrangement uses TRBV6-1 and TRBJ2-1, with D perhaps being TRBD1 or TRBD2 (7 bases each). The CDR3 spans 15 residues. Germline-derived CDR1 and CDR2 are MNHNS and SASEGT. The V gene lost 6 bases and the J gene lost 3 bases, with 15 bases spanning the gap. The CDR3 reads CASRAGQNLYNEQFF. CDR3 nucleotides: TGTGCCAGCAGAGCGGGACAGAACCTCTACAATGAGCAGTTCTTC.